The rows below give T cell receptor beta chains drawn from one sample of a study of T-cell reconstitution after alpha-beta-depleted transplantation in children. TCRdb reanalysed the PCR reads using MiXCR and keeps one entry per CDR3 protein. The sample carries about 980,000 distinct CDR3 sequences, roughly 29% recorded once. The source material was PBMCs, mostly from graft donor cells, sampled 360 days after TCRalphabeta/CD19-depleted stem cell transplant. Receptors originate from a boy younger than two who had a stem cell transplant for SCID, so the T cells may come from the graft donor. Both conserved end residues are part of each CDR3. D genes are given only for firm matches. For some rows the clone size is stated as once, few or many, or as a class when expanded; others skip it.

v_gene	abundance	j_gene	d_gene	CDR3nt	CDR3aa
TRBV5-1	many	TRBJ2-1	TRBD1	TGCGCCAGCAGCTTAGGACAGGGTTGGAGGAATGAGCAGTTCTTC	CASSLGQGWRNEQFF
TRBV10-3	few	TRBJ1-2	-	TGTGCCACTCAGTCCCAGTATGGCTACACCTTC	CATQSQYGYTF
TRBV29-1	-	TRBJ2-1	TRBD2	TGCAGCGTTGGGGACTCCGGGACTAGCGGGAGGCATGAGCAGTTCTTC	CSVGDSGTSGRHEQFF
TRBV6-5	many	TRBJ1-2	TRBD1	TGTGCCAGCAGGGTCGACAGGGACTATGGCTACACCTTC	CASRVDRDYGYTF
TRBV7-3	few	TRBJ1-2	-	TGTGCCAGCAGCCCCTCTCCCGGCCAACGGGGCTACACCTTC	CASSPSPGQRGYTF
TRBV20-1	few	TRBJ2-1	-	TGCAGTGCCGGAAGGGGCGGAACCTACAATGAGCAGTTCTTC	CSAGRGGTYNEQFF
TRBV7-8	-	TRBJ2-3	-	TGTGCCAGCAGCTCCCCGTCAGGGAGCACAGATACGCAGTATTTT	CASSSPSGSTDTQYF
TRBV10-2	-	TRBJ2-2	TRBD2	TGCGCCAGCAGATCCGGGGGGAGCAGGACCGGGGAGCTGTTTTTT	CASRSGGSRTGELFF
TRBV6-1	-	TRBJ1-1	-	TGTGCCAGCAGGGGCAGCAGAGGCACTGAAGCTTTCTTT	CASRGSRGTEAFF
TRBV27	-	TRBJ1-1	-	TGTGCCAGCAGTTCCGGGAGGTACACTGAAGCTTTCTTT	CASSSGRYTEAFF
TRBV12-3/TRBV12-4	few	TRBJ2-3	TRBD2	TGTGCCAGCTGGCGGGGGGCCGTCACAGATACGCAGTATTTT	CASWRGAVTDTQYF
TRBV5-1	-	TRBJ2-7	-	TGCGCCAGCAGCTTGGACAGCACCTCCTACGAGCAGTACTTC	CASSLDSTSYEQYF
TRBV20-1	few	TRBJ2-5	TRBD2	TGCAGTGCTAGCATAGCGGGGAAAGAGACCCAGTACTTC	CSASIAGKETQYF
TRBV7-6	-	TRBJ2-1	TRBD1	TGTGCCAGCAGCTCTTTCGGGACAGGGGGCGATGAGCAGTTCTTC	CASSSFGTGGDEQFF
TRBV12-3/TRBV12-4	few	TRBJ2-7	-	TGTGCCAGCAGCCTGGGACACTACAGCTCCTACGAGCAGTACTTC	CASSLGHYSSYEQYF
TRBV10-2	few	TRBJ2-7	TRBD1	TGCGCCAGCAGTGAACGGGACAGCGCCAACGAGCAGTACTTC	CASSERDSANEQYF
TRBV6-1	once	TRBJ1-1	-	TGTGCCAGCAAGAACGGGCCGACAGTGAACACTGAAGCTTTCTTT	CASKNGPTVNTEAFF
TRBV10-3	few	TRBJ2-5	-	TGTGCCATCATGGACGTAGGAGAGACCCAGTACTTC	CAIMDVGETQYF
TRBV20-1	-	TRBJ2-3	-	TGCAGTGCAGAAGAGGCGGCGGGGGCCTTCACAGATACGCAGTATTTT	CSAEEAAGAFTDTQYF
TRBV5-1	few	TRBJ2-7	-	TGCGCCAGCAGCCCGGGGGCTGGGGCTACCTACGAGCAGTACTTC	CASSPGAGATYEQYF
TRBV29-1	-	TRBJ2-1	TRBD2	TGCAGCGCGATTAGACTAGCGGGGACGCCGAAATACAATGAGCAGTTCTTC	CSAIRLAGTPKYNEQFF
TRBV5-1	-	TRBJ2-4	-	TGCGCCAGCAGCCCCCGGGACCAGGACATTCAGTACTTC	CASSPRDQDIQYF
TRBV6-1	-	TRBJ2-1	-	TGTGCCAGCAGTCGTACAGGGGAGGGGGAGCAGTTCTTC	CASSRTGEGEQFF
TRBV5-1	few	TRBJ2-5	-	TGCGCCAGTAGCCCCTATGCGGGGTTAGAGACCCAGTACTTC	CASSPYAGLETQYF
TRBV5-1	-	TRBJ1-3	TRBD1	TGCGCCAGCAGCTTGTCTCCTCCCGGACAGGGAACCGTCGGAAACACCATATATTTT	CASSLSPPGQGTVGNTIYF
TRBV6-1	-	TRBJ2-5	-	TGTGCCAGCATCCCCACCGGACAACCCCAAGAGACCCAGTACTTC	CASIPTGQPQETQYF
TRBV11-2	few	TRBJ2-7	-	TGTGCCAGCAGCTTAGACCTACAGGGAGGCTACGAGCAGTACTTC	CASSLDLQGGYEQYF
TRBV3-1	few	TRBJ1-1	TRBD1	TGTGCCAGCAGCCCGCCGGGACAGGGTTACACTGAAGCTTTCTTT	CASSPPGQGYTEAFF
TRBV28	-	TRBJ2-1	-	TGTGCCAGCTTACACGGGGCAGGGAGGAGCGATGAGCAGTTCTTC	CASLHGAGRSDEQFF
TRBV12-3/TRBV12-4	-	TRBJ1-3	TRBD1	TGTGCCAGCAGTTTAGCGCAAGGACAGGCGCTCTCTGGAAACACCATATATTTT	CASSLAQGQALSGNTIYF
TRBV4-1	-	TRBJ2-7	-	TGCGCCAGCAGCCATGGAGCAGGACCCCTCGCCTACGAGCAGTACTTC	CASSHGAGPLAYEQYF
TRBV7-2	-	TRBJ1-6	TRBD1	TGTGCCAGCAGCTTAGCATACAGGGGACGGTCACCCCTCCACTTT	CASSLAYRGRSPLHF
TRBV7-2	many	TRBJ2-1	-	TGTGCCAGCAGTTACCCCCAGAGGCCTGGGTACAATGAGCAGTTCTTC	CASSYPQRPGYNEQFF
TRBV29-1	many	TRBJ1-1	-	TGCAGCTCACAGGGCCGGAACACTGAAGCTTTCTTT	CSSQGRNTEAFF
TRBV11-2	few	TRBJ2-5	-	TGTGCCAGCAGCTTAGGCTGGGCGGCCCAAGAGACCCAGTACTTC	CASSLGWAAQETQYF
TRBV7-3	-	TRBJ2-2	TRBD2	TGTGCCAGCAGCTTAAAAGGGGCTAGCGGGGGGACGAACACCGGGGAGCTGTTTTTT	CASSLKGASGGTNTGELFF
TRBV5-1	-	TRBJ2-1	-	TGCGCCAGCAGCTTGGCACACGGAGGGACTGGTGATGAGCAGTTCTTC	CASSLAHGGTGDEQFF